This is a list of T cell receptor beta chains from one sample in a study of Graves' ophthalmopathy and Graves' hyperthyroidism. TCRdb used MiXCR to reprocess the multiplex PCR reads, holding one entry per CDR3 protein. The sample records hundreds of thousands of distinct CDR3 sequences, about 20% being singletons. The sequenced sample consisted of peripheral blood. These receptor sequences come from a woman under 30 with stable Graves' hyperthyroidism. Some clones in this sample may be carry-over from other donors' samples. CDR3s include the opening cysteine and the closing phenylalanine or tryptophan. Each record gives: V gene, D gene, clone size, J gene, CDR3 DNA, CDR3 protein. A D gene is named only where the DNA matches it firmly. Clone size is given for some rows only: seen once, a few or many times, or a class if the clone is expanded.

v_gene: TRBV6-5; d_gene: TRBD1; abundance: NA; j_gene: TRBJ2-2; CDR3nt: TGTGCCAGCAGTTACTCAGGGGGCGTGAACACCGGGGAGCTGTTTTTT; CDR3aa: CASSYSGGVNTGELFF
v_gene: TRBV4-1; d_gene: NA; abundance: NA; j_gene: TRBJ1-2; CDR3nt: TGCGCCAGCAGCCAAGATTGGGAGGGTCGGTATGGCTACACCTTC; CDR3aa: CASSQDWEGRYGYTF
v_gene: TRBV6-5; d_gene: NA; abundance: many; j_gene: TRBJ1-6; CDR3nt: TGTGCCAGCACTTTCGACCGATACTCCTATAATTCACCCCTCCACTTT; CDR3aa: CASTFDRYSYNSPLHF
v_gene: TRBV19; d_gene: NA; abundance: many; j_gene: TRBJ1-5; CDR3nt: TGTGCCAGTAGTCCCGGGTCCAGGCCTCAGCCCCAGCATTTT; CDR3aa: CASSPGSRPQPQHF
v_gene: TRBV7-8; d_gene: NA; abundance: many; j_gene: TRBJ1-1; CDR3nt: TGTGCCAGCAGCTTAGCGCCGATTAGTGGACGGGGCAACACTGAAGCTTTCTTT; CDR3aa: CASSLAPISGRGNTEAFF
v_gene: TRBV28; d_gene: TRBD2; abundance: many; j_gene: TRBJ2-5; CDR3nt: TGTGCCAGCAGTCCCCACCCCGGGACTAGCGGGAGTGAAGAGACCCAGTACTTC; CDR3aa: CASSPHPGTSGSEETQYF
v_gene: TRBV20-1; d_gene: TRBD2; abundance: many; j_gene: TRBJ2-4; CDR3nt: TGCAGTGCTGGGGGACTAGCGGGCCTCCATTGGGACTTC; CDR3aa: CSAGGLAGLHWDF
v_gene: TRBV6-1; d_gene: TRBD1; abundance: few; j_gene: TRBJ1-2; CDR3nt: TGTGCCAGCAGCCACGGGACAGGGCGTGCTGGCTACACCTTC; CDR3aa: CASSHGTGRAGYTF
v_gene: TRBV6-1; d_gene: NA; abundance: NA; j_gene: TRBJ1-1; CDR3nt: TGTGCCAGCAGTGAAGTGGTGCGCCCGAACACTGAAGCTTTCTTT; CDR3aa: CASSEVVRPNTEAFF
v_gene: TRBV10-2; d_gene: NA; abundance: many; j_gene: TRBJ1-5; CDR3nt: TGCGCCAGCAGTGAGAGACAAAATCAGCCCCAGCATTTT; CDR3aa: CASSERQNQPQHF
v_gene: TRBV24-1; d_gene: TRBD1; abundance: NA; j_gene: TRBJ1-4; CDR3nt: TGTGCCACCAGTGCCTCGGGACAGGGGGCGAGTGAAAAACTGTTTTTT; CDR3aa: CATSASGQGASEKLFF
v_gene: TRBV3-1; d_gene: NA; abundance: many; j_gene: TRBJ1-1; CDR3nt: TGTGCCAGCAGCCAGGGGGTGAACACTGAAGCTTTCTTT; CDR3aa: CASSQGVNTEAFF
v_gene: TRBV7-2; d_gene: TRBD1; abundance: NA; j_gene: TRBJ1-2; CDR3nt: TGTGCCAGCAGCACCCCGGGACAGTATGGCTACACCTTC; CDR3aa: CASSTPGQYGYTF
v_gene: TRBV20-1; d_gene: NA; abundance: NA; j_gene: TRBJ2-7; CDR3nt: TGCAGTGCTAGAGATCCGAGGGCTCTGTCCTACGAGCAGTACTTC; CDR3aa: CSARDPRALSYEQYF
v_gene: TRBV11-2; d_gene: NA; abundance: many; j_gene: TRBJ1-6; CDR3nt: TGTGCCAGCAGCCCTAGTCTCTATTCACCCCTCCACTTT; CDR3aa: CASSPSLYSPLHF
v_gene: TRBV30; d_gene: TRBD1; abundance: NA; j_gene: TRBJ1-1; CDR3nt: TGTGCCTGGGAGAGACAGGGGCCGGCCGAAGCTTTCTTT; CDR3aa: CAWERQGPAEAFF
v_gene: TRBV20-1; d_gene: TRBD2; abundance: many; j_gene: TRBJ2-5; CDR3nt: TGCAGTGCTAACGGACTAGCGGGGCCGGATTCCCAAGAGACCCAGTACTTC; CDR3aa: CSANGLAGPDSQETQYF
v_gene: TRBV5-1; d_gene: NA; abundance: NA; j_gene: TRBJ1-2; CDR3nt: TGCGCCAGCAGCTTGGTTGGACAGTTTGGCTACACCTTC; CDR3aa: CASSLVGQFGYTF
v_gene: TRBV9; d_gene: TRBD1; abundance: many; j_gene: TRBJ2-7; CDR3nt: TGTGCCAGCAGCGTAGTGGACAGGGACCACGAGCAGTACTTC; CDR3aa: CASSVVDRDHEQYF
v_gene: TRBV15; d_gene: TRBD1; abundance: NA; j_gene: TRBJ2-6; CDR3nt: TGTGCCACCAGCAAGCGACAGGGGATGTTTGGGGCCAACGTCCTGACTTTC; CDR3aa: CATSKRQGMFGANVLTF
v_gene: TRBV7-6; d_gene: NA; abundance: many; j_gene: TRBJ2-2; CDR3nt: TGTGCCAGCAGGGATAAGAGGCGGGGGGAGCTGTTTTTT; CDR3aa: CASRDKRRGELFF
v_gene: TRBV4-1; d_gene: NA; abundance: many; j_gene: TRBJ2-5; CDR3nt: TGCGCCAGCGCCCGGACAGTTCAAGAGACCCAGTACTTC; CDR3aa: CASARTVQETQYF
v_gene: TRBV25-1; d_gene: NA; abundance: many; j_gene: TRBJ2-7; CDR3nt: TGTGCCAGCAGTGATCTTAATTCAGGGTTATACGAGCAGTACTTC; CDR3aa: CASSDLNSGLYEQYF
v_gene: TRBV6-1; d_gene: TRBD1; abundance: NA; j_gene: TRBJ1-2; CDR3nt: TGTGCCAGGTCTACCGGGACAGGGGAGAATGGCTACACCTTC; CDR3aa: CARSTGTGENGYTF